A selection of T cell receptor beta chains follows, all from one sample in a study of shared clonotypes between healthy human individuals. Clones were sequenced by immunoSEQ multiplex PCR, and TCRdb holds only the in-frame ones, with some missing. Of about 1.9 million clones detected, just over 90% appear once; the ten largest clones hold 1.5% to 2%. The sample taken for sequencing was naive CD8+ T cells from PBMCs. The receptors come from a young man in good health. Some clones in this sample may be carry-over from other donors' samples. CDR3s include the opening cysteine and the closing phenylalanine or tryptophan. A D gene is named only where the DNA matches it firmly. Rows give clone size only sometimes, using once, few, many, or a class for an expanded clone.

- TRBJ2-1 TRBV30 - TGTGCCTGGGATACCCTACAGGGAATCTACAATGAGCAGTTCTTC CAWDTLQGIYNEQFF
TRBD2 TRBJ2-3 TRBV2 - TGTGCCAGCAGTTCCCCACCCAGAGGGAGGGCCCCAGATACGCAGTATTTT CASSSPPRGRAPDTQYF
- TRBJ2-3 TRBV9 - TGTGCCAGCAGACACAGGGACACTAGCACAGATACGCAGTATTTT CASRHRDTSTDTQYF
TRBD1 TRBJ1-3 TRBV7-9 - TGTGCCAGCAGCCCCCCGGACAGGGCAGCTGGAAACACCATATATTTT CASSPPDRAAGNTIYF
- TRBJ2-7 TRBV7-6 - TGTGCCAGCAGCTTAGGACGGCGCGAGCAGTACTTC CASSLGRREQYF
TRBD1 TRBJ2-7 TRBV5-1 - TGCGCCAGCAGCTACCGGGACAGGGGGCAGTACGAGCAGTACTTC CASSYRDRGQYEQYF
TRBD2 TRBJ2-1 TRBV5-1 once TGCGCCAGCAGCTTGATCGGACTAGCGGGGCCTAATGAGCAGTTCTTC CASSLIGLAGPNEQFF
- TRBJ2-1 TRBV2 - TGTGCCAGCGGCCAGAAACCATACAATGAGCAGTTCTTC CASGQKPYNEQFF
- TRBJ2-5 TRBV11-2 - TGTGCCAGCAGCTTAGATCCCGGAGGCAGTGAGACCCAGTACTTC CASSLDPGGSETQYF
- TRBJ1-5 TRBV2 - TGTGCCAGCAGTGAAGGTAGAGATCAGCCCCAGCATTTT CASSEGRDQPQHF
- TRBJ1-1 TRBV27 few TGTGCCAGCAGTTTAAATAGTCCCTACACTGAAGCTTTCTTT CASSLNSPYTEAFF
- TRBJ2-5 TRBV7-9 - TGTGCCAGCAGCTCTGAGGCCATGGGGTATCAAGAGACCCAGTACTTC CASSSEAMGYQETQYF
- TRBJ2-7 TRBV27 - TGTGCCAGCAGTCCGAGGGAATCCTACGAGCAGTACTTC CASSPRESYEQYF
- TRBJ2-7 TRBV6-5 - TGTGCCAGCAGTTACTTCAATCAGGGGGGTGAGCAGTACTTC CASSYFNQGGEQYF
- TRBJ2-7 TRBV7-9 - TGTGCCAGCAGCTCCCTCGCGGGTCCCTACGAGCAGTACTTC CASSSLAGPYEQYF
TRBD2 TRBJ2-2 TRBV19 - TGTGCCAGTATGGGACTAGCGGGGCCCGTAGCCAGCACCGGGGAGCTGTTTTTT CASMGLAGPVASTGELFF
- TRBJ2-2 TRBV28 - TGTGCCAGCAGTTTGGGGAATAGTGGAGAGACCGGGGAGCTGTTTTTT CASSLGNSGETGELFF
- TRBJ1-2 TRBV14 - TGTGCCAGCAGCCAAGAACGGGGCTTGGGCTACACCTTC CASSQERGLGYTF
TRBD2 TRBJ2-2 TRBV7-8 - TGTGCCAGCAGCCCCCCGGGACTAGCGGGAGGGCCGAGCACCGGGGAGCTGTTTTTT CASSPPGLAGGPSTGELFF
- TRBJ2-7 TRBV5-1 - TGCGCCAGCAGCCCCGGGACACTTTACGAGCAGTACTTC CASSPGTLYEQYF
- TRBJ2-7 TRBV15 - TGTGCCACCAGCAGATATAGCGGCGGATGGACGAGTCTTGACGAGCAGTACTTC CATSRYSGGWTSLDEQYF
- TRBJ2-1 TRBV6-5 - TGTGCCAGCAGTTACTCGACCGGATACAATGAGCAGTTCTTC CASSYSTGYNEQFF
- TRBJ2-7 TRBV27 - TGTGCCAGCAGTTTTGGGGGGTCCTACGAGCAGTACTTC CASSFGGSYEQYF
TRBD2 TRBJ2-5 TRBV28 - TGTGCCAGCAGAATGGCAGGGCTTAGACTAGCGGGAAGAGAGACCCAGTACTTC CASRMAGLRLAGRETQYF
- TRBJ2-1 TRBV2 - TGTGCCAGCAGTGGAGGGTACGAGCAGTTCTTC CASSGGYEQFF
- TRBJ2-1 TRBV7-9 - TGTGCCAGCAGCTCAACTACAGGGCTAGCTCAACCCCATGAGCAGTTCTTC CASSSTTGLAQPHEQFF
TRBD1 TRBJ2-5 TRBV9 - TGTGCCAGCAGCGACGGACAGGGTTGGGATGTAGAGACCCAGTACTTC CASSDGQGWDVETQYF
TRBD1 TRBJ1-2 TRBV27 - TGTGCCAGCAGTCTAGGGAGGGACAGCCGCTATGGCTACACCTTC CASSLGRDSRYGYTF
- TRBJ1-1 TRBV6-5 - TGTGCCAGCAGAGGGAGGAACACTGAAGCTTTCTTT CASRGRNTEAFF
- TRBJ1-5 TRBV28 few TGTGCCAGCAGTTCGAGGGGGGGCAATCAGCCCCAGCATTTT CASSSRGGNQPQHF
- TRBJ2-5 TRBV6-6 once TGTGCCAGCACCGAGAATCAAGAGACCCAGTACTTC CASTENQETQYF
TRBD2 TRBJ2-1 TRBV19 - TGTGCCAGTAGTGTAGCTAGCGGGCTTTATGTGCAGTTCTTC CASSVASGLYVQFF
TRBD2 TRBJ2-5 TRBV27 - TGTGCCAGCAGTGACGGACTAGCGGCCCCGGCGATCCAGTACTTC CASSDGLAAPAIQYF
TRBD1 TRBJ1-6 TRBV4-2 once TGTGCCAGCAGCCCCCCGAGGGACAGGGGTTTTCATAATTCACCCCTCCACTTT CASSPPRDRGFHNSPLHF
- TRBJ1-2 TRBV6-5 - TGTGCCAGCAGGCTGCTAGAAGCTAACTATGGCTACACCTTC CASRLLEANYGYTF
- TRBJ2-7 TRBV28 - TGTGCCAGCAGCCTTGGGGGCCCGGAGCAGTACTTC CASSLGGPEQYF
TRBD2 TRBJ2-1 TRBV4-1 once TGCGCCAGCAGCCAAGATTCATGGAGCGGGGGCACCTACAATGAGCAGTTCTTC CASSQDSWSGGTYNEQFF
TRBD2 TRBJ2-1 TRBV4-1 - TGCGCCAGCAGCCCTACAGCCGGGACTAAATCGAGGGAATCGGAGCAGTTCTTC CASSPTAGTKSRESEQFF
- TRBJ1-1 TRBV29-1 few TGCAGCGTTGCTGCCCCTCTGAACACTGAAGCTTTCTTT CSVAAPLNTEAFF
TRBD2 TRBJ2-1 TRBV27 - TGTGCCAGCAGTTTACAGCGGGGTTACAATGAGCAGTTCTTC CASSLQRGYNEQFF
- TRBJ1-4 TRBV7-9 - TGTGCCAGCAGCTTAGCGGATTTGGGGGGGAAACTGTTTTTT CASSLADLGGKLFF
- TRBJ1-1 TRBV27 - TGTGCCAGCAGTTTAGTTCCGGGGGCCTTGAACACTGAAGCTTTCTTT CASSLVPGALNTEAFF
- TRBJ1-2 TRBV4-3 - TGCGCCAGCAGCTCCTCAAATCCTACTAACTATGGCTACACCTTC CASSSSNPTNYGYTF
- TRBJ1-1 TRBV5-4 - TGTGCCAGCAGCTTCGCTCCCGGTGACACTGAAGCTTTCTTT CASSFAPGDTEAFF